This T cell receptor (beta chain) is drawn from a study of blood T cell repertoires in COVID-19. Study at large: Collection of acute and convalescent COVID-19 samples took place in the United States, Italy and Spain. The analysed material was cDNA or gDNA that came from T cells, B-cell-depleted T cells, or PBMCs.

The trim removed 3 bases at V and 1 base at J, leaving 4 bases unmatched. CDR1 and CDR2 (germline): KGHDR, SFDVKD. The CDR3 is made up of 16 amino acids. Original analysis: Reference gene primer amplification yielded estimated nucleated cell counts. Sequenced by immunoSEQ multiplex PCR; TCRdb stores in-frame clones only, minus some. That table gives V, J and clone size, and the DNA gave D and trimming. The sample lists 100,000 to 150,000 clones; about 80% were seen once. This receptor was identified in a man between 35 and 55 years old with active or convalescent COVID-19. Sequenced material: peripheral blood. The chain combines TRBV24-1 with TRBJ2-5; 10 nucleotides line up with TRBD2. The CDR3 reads CATSDPRTSGQETQYF. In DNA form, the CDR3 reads TGTGCCACCAGTGATCCCCGGACTAGCGGCCAAGAGACCCAGTACTTC.